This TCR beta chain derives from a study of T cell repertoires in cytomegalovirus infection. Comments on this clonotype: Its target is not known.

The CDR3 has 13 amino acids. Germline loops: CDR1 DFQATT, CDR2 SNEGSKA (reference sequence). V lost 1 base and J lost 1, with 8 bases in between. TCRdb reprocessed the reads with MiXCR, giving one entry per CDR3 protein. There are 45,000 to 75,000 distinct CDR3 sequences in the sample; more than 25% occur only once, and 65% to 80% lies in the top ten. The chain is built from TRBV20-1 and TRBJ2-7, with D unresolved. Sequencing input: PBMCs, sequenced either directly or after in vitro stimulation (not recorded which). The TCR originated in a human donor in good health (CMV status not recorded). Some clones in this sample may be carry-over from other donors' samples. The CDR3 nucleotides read TGCAGTGCTAGAGGGTCTAGGTCCTACGAGCAGTACTTC. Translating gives CSARGSRSYEQYF.